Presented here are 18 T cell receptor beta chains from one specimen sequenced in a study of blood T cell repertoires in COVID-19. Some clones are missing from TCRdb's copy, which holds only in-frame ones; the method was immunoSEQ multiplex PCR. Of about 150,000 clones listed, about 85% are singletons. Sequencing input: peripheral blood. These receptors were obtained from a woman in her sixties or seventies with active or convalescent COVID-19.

CDR3 in DNA: TGCGCCAGCAGGGCAGGGGCAGATGATGGCTACACCTTC. This sequence encodes CASRAGADDGYTF. The chain uses TRBV5-1 and TRBJ1-2, with D possibly being TRBD1 (6 bases). The CDR3 sequence is 13 residues long. Germline CDR1 reads SGHRS; CDR2 reads YFSETQ. Deletions cut 5 bases from V and 6 bases from J, with 14 bases between. Based on the CDR3 plus reference TRBV5-1 and TRBJ1-2, the full variable domain is KAGVTQTPRYLIKTRGQQVTLSCSPISGHRSVSWYQQTPGQGLQFLFEYFSETQRNKGNFPGRFSGRQFSNSRSEMNVSTLELGDSALYLCASRAGADDGYTFGSGTRLTVV.

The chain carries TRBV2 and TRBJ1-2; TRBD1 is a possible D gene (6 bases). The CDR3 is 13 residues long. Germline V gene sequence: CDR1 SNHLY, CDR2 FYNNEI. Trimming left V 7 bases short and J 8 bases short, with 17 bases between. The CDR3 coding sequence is TGTGCCAGCACCGTCGACAGGTCCGGGGGCTACACCTTC. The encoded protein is CASTVDRSGGYTF.

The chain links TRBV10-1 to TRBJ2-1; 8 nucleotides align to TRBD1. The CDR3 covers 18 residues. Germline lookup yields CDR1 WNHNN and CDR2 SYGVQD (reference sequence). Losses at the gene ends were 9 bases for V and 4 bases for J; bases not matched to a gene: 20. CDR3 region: CARPPTGDSCLLYNEQFF. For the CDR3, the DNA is TGCGCCAGACCCCCGACAGGGGACTCTTGTCTCCTTTACAATGAGCAGTTCTTC.

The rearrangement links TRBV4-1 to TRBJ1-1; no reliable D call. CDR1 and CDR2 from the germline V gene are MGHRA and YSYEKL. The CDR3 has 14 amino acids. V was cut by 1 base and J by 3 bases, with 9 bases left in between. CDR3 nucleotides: TGCGCCAGCAGCCAAGGTGTGGAGGACACTGAAGCTTTCTTT. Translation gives CASSQGVEDTEAFF.

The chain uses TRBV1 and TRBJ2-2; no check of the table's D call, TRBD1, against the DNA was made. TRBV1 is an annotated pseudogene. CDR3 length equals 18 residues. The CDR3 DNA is TGCACCAGCAGCCAGAACCCTCCCAGTCCCCCGCTTAAGGGGGAGCTGTTTTTT. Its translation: CTSSQNPPSPPLKGELFF.

CDR3 amino acids: CASSPRGAGDTGELFF. CDR3 bases: TGTGCCAGCAGCCCGAGGGGGGCGGGGGACACCGGGGAGCTGTTTTTT. The genes are TRBV21-1 and TRBJ2-2; the table names TRBD2, a call not compared with the DNA. TRBV21-1 is reported as a pseudogene. CDR3 length: 16 residues.

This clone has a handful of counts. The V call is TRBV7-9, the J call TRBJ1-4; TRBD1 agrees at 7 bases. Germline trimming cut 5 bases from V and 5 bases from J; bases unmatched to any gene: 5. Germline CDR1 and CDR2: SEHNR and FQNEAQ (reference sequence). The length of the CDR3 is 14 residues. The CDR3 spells CASSPQGLNEKLFF. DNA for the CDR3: TGTGCCAGCAGCCCACAGGGGTTGAATGAAAAACTGTTTTTT.

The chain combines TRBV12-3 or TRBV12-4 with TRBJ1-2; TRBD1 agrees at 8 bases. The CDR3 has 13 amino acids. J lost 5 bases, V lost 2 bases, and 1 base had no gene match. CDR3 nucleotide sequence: TGTGCCAGCAGTTTACGGACAGGGTATGGCTACACCTTC. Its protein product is CASSLRTGYGYTF.

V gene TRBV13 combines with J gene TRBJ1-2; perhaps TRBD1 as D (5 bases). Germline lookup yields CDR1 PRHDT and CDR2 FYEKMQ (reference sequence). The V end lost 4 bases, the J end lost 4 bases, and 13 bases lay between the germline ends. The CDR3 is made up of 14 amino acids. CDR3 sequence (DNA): TGTGCCAGCAGCTCCGGAGGGACTCGCTATGGCTACACCTTC. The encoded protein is CASSSGGTRYGYTF.

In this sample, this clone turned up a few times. The CDR3 sequence: CASSYQDTGELFF. DNA of the CDR3: TGTGCCAGCAGTTACCAGGACACCGGGGAGCTGTTTTTT. The rearrangement links TRBV6-2 or TRBV6-3 to TRBJ2-2; D unresolved. The ends were cut back, 2 bases at V and 3 bases at J, with 4 bases in the middle. CDR1 is MNHEY, CDR2 SVGEGT, per germline. The CDR3 is 13 amino acids.

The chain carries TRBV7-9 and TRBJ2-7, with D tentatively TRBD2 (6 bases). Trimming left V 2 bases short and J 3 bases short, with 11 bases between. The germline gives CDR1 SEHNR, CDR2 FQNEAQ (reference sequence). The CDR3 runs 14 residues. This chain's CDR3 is CASSLSGEGYEQYF. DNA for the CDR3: TGTGCCAGCAGCTTATCGGGGGAAGGCTACGAGCAGTACTTC.

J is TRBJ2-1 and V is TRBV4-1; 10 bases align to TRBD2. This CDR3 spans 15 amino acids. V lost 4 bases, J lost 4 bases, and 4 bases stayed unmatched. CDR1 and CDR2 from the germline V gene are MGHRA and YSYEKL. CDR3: CASSRGTSDYNEQFF. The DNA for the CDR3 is TGCGCCAGCAGCCGCGGGACTAGCGATTACAATGAGCAGTTCTTC.

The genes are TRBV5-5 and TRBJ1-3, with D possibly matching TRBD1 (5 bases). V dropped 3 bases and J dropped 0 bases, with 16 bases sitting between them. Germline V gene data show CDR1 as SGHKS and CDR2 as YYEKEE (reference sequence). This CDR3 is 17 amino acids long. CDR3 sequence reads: CASSWGEQRSSGNTIYF. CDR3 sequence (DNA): TGTGCCAGCAGCTGGGGCGAACAGCGAAGCTCTGGAAACACCATATATTTT.

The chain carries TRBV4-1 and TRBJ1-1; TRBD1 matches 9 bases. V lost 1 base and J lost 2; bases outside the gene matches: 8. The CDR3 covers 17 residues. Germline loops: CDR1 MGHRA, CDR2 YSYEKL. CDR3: CASSQVKGQGFNTEAFF. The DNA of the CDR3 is TGCGCCAGCAGCCAAGTTAAAGGACAGGGGTTTAACACTGAAGCTTTCTTT.

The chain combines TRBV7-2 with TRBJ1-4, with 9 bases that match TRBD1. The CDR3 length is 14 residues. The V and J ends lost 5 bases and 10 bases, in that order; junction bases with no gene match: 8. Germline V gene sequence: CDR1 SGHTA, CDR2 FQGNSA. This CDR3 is CASSPGQGRGKLFF. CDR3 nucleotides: TGTGCCAGCAGCCCGGGACAGGGAAGGGGAAAACTGTTTTTT. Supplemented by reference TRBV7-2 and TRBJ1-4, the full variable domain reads GAGVSQSPSNKVTEKGKDVELRCDPISGHTALYWYRQSLGQGLEFLIYFQGNSAPDKSGLPSDRFSAERTGGSVSTLTIQRTQQEDSAVYLCASSPGQGRGKLFFGSGTQLSVL.

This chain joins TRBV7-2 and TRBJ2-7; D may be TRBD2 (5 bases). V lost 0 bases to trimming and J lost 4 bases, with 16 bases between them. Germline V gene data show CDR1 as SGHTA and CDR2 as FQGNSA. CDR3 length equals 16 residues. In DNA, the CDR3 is TGTGCCAGCAGCTTAGCCGCGGGTCGGGGAGAATACGAGCAGTACTTC. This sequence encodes CASSLAAGRGEYEQYF.

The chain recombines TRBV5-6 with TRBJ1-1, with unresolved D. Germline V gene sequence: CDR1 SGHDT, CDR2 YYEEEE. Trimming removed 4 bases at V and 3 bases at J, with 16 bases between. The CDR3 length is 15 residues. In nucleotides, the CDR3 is TGTGCCAGCAGCGGCGAGCCACGACTTTACACTGAAGCTTTCTTT. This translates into CASSGEPRLYTEAFF.

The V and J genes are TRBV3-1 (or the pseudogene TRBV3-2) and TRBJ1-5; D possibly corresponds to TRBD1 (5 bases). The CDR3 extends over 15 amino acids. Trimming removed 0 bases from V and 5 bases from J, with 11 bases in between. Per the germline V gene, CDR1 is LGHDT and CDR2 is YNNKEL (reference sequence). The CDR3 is CASSQDGGGDQPQHF. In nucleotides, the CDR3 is TGTGCCAGCAGCCAAGACGGGGGAGGAGATCAGCCCCAGCATTTT.